This passage covers 25 T cell receptor beta chains from one sample sequenced in a study of blood T cell repertoires in COVID-19. Produced via immunoSEQ multiplex PCR; TCRdb's table is partial and in-frame only. This table has 200,000 to 300,000 clones, about 91% appearing once. The specimen sequenced was PBMCs or T cells enriched from blood (not recorded which). These receptors originate from a woman aged 40 to 50 with acute COVID-19.

V is TRBV11-3 and J is TRBJ2-5; D remains ambiguous. CDR1 is SGHNT and CDR2 is YENEEA in the germline V gene. V was shortened by 1 base and J by 2 bases, with 17 bases between the two germline ends. This CDR3 has 17 amino acids. CDR3 residues: CASSLVSWYEDQETQYF. The CDR3 bases are TGTGCCAGCAGCTTAGTTTCGTGGTACGAGGATCAAGAGACCCAGTACTTC.

The gene calls are TRBV3-1 (or the pseudogene TRBV3-2) and TRBJ2-3; 14 bases align to TRBD2. The V gene end was trimmed by 4 bases and the J gene end by 4 bases; junction bases not matched to a gene: 7. CDR3 length: 17 residues. The germline CDR1 and CDR2 sequences are LGHDT and YNNKEL (reference sequence). The chain's CDR3 is CASSPTTSGGVSDTQYF. The CDR3 region has the DNA TGTGCCAGCAGCCCAACGACTAGCGGGGGGGTCTCAGATACGCAGTATTTT.

The chain is built from TRBV12-3 or TRBV12-4 and TRBJ2-5; unclear D gene. The V end was cut by 1 base, the J end by 5 bases, with 8 bases between. The CDR3 runs to 13 residues. CDR3 bases: TGTGCCAGCAGTTTAGACCCGAGGGAGACCCAGTACTTC. It encodes CASSLDPRETQYF.

Concerning this clone: The identical CDR3 is also encoded by other nucleotide sequences in the sample. The rearrangement links TRBV7-8 to TRBJ1-6; D remains unclear. Germline CDR1 SGHVS, CDR2 FQNEAQ. This CDR3 is built from 15 residues. Trimming cost V 3 bases and J 0 bases, with 6 bases left between them. CDR3 sequence reads: CASSLRGSYNSPLHF. The CDR3 bases are TGTGCCAGCAGCTTGCGGGGCTCCTATAATTCACCCCTCCACTTT.

The V call is TRBV7-2, the J call TRBJ1-4, with 10 bases matching TRBD1. The CDR3 totals 15 residues. Trimming removed 4 bases from V and 5 bases from J; junction bases left unmatched: 4. Germline values: CDR1 SGHTA, CDR2 FQGNSA. The CDR3 reads CASSYPDRGNEKLFF. The CDR3 region has the DNA TGTGCCAGCAGCTATCCGGACAGGGGGAATGAAAAACTGTTTTTT. The full variable domain, with the rest looked up from reference TRBV7-2 and TRBJ1-4, is GAGVSQSPSNKVTEKGKDVELRCDPISGHTALYWYRQSLGQGLEFLIYFQGNSAPDKSGLPSDRFSAERTGGSVSTLTIQRTQQEDSAVYLCASSYPDRGNEKLFFGSGTQLSVL.

The CDR3 loop reads CATRAYSGNTIYF. CDR3 in DNA: TGTGCCACCAGGGCTTACTCTGGAAACACCATATATTTT. The gene calls are TRBV15 and TRBJ1-3, with D hard to call. Germline V gene lookup returns CDR1 LNHNV and CDR2 YYDKDF (reference sequence). CDR3 length equals 13 residues. V was shortened by 6 bases and J by 0 bases, with 6 bases between the two germline ends.

The rearrangement joins TRBV11-2 to TRBJ1-1; TRBD1 matches 11 bases. The junction had 7 bases not matched to a gene; V was cut back by 1 base and J by 3 bases. Germline V gene data show CDR1 as SGHAT and CDR2 as FQNNGV. The CDR3 is 17 amino acids. The CDR3 loop is CASSLGVWGQGDTEAFF. For the CDR3, the DNA is TGTGCCAGCAGCTTAGGGGTTTGGGGACAGGGGGACACTGAAGCTTTCTTT. Full variable domain (remainder filled in from reference TRBV11-2 and TRBJ1-1): EAGVAQSPRYKIIEKRQSVAFWCNPISGHATLYWYQQILGQGPKLLIQFQNNGVVDDSQLPKDRFSAERLKGVDSTLKIQPAKLEDSAVYLCASSLGVWGQGDTEAFFGQGTRLTVV.

This chain joins TRBV11-2 and TRBJ2-2; 8 bases align to TRBD2. The CDR3 length is 17 residues. Germline assignment: CDR1 SGHAT and CDR2 FQNNGV. V was clipped by 5 bases and J by 2 bases; unmatched bases: 10. CDR3 bases: TGTGCCAGCAGCCCCCGGGGGGGGGCCACTAACACCGGGGAGCTGTTTTTT. Translation gives CASSPRGGATNTGELFF.

This rearrangement joins TRBV5-4 to TRBJ2-7; 7 nucleotides line up with TRBD1. Germline CDR1 SGHNT, CDR2 YYREEE (reference sequence). The CDR3 contains 14 residues. Unmatched junction bases numbered 4, after V lost 0 bases and J lost 4 bases. The CDR3 bases are TGTGCCAGCAGCTTGGGACAGGGAAGGTACGAGCAGTACTTC. Its translation is CASSLGQGRYEQYF.

The chain has TRBV18 and TRBJ2-5, with TRBD1 identical over 7 bases. With V trimmed by 2 bases and J by 4 bases, 13 bases remained unmatched. Germline V gene lookup returns CDR1 KGHSH and CDR2 LQKENI. The CDR3 consists of 17 residues. In DNA, the CDR3 is TGTGCCAGCTCACCAAGGCGCGGAGACAGGGTCCCAGAGACCCAGTACTTC. This encodes CASSPRRGDRVPETQYF.

V is TRBV18 and J is TRBJ1-2; possibly TRBD1 for D (5 bases). Trimming pared 4 bases from V and 8 bases from J, leaving 8 bases between. The CDR3 has 11 residues. Germline V CDR1 and CDR2: KGHSH, LQKENI. CDR3 nucleotide sequence: TGTGCCAGCTCACTACGGACAGGCTACACCTTC. It translates to CASSLRTGYTF.

This clone was recorded a few times. Here the CDR3 DNA reads TGTGCCAGCAGCCTAGTCGTATCCGAGCAGTACTTC. The encoded protein is CASSLVVSEQYF. The chain combines TRBV6-2 or TRBV6-3 with TRBJ2-7; D not certain. CDR1 MNHEY and CDR2 SVGEGT come from the germline V gene. CDR3 length: 12 amino acids. V was clipped by 6 bases and J by 6 bases, with 12 bases between them.

The rearrangement uses TRBV4-3 and TRBJ2-5, with no clear D. The CDR3 spans 14 residues. CDR1 and CDR2 (germline): LGHNA, YSLEER. The V and J ends lost 0 bases and 5 bases respectively, with 10 bases between them. The CDR3 protein is CASSQERSGETQYF. The CDR3 DNA reads as TGCGCCAGCAGCCAAGAAAGATCCGGGGAGACCCAGTACTTC.

This clone was detected once. The chain uses TRBV12-3 or TRBV12-4 and TRBJ2-5; maybe TRBD1 (6 bases). The CDR3 consists of 13 residues. The ends were cut back, 9 bases at V and 4 bases at J, with 15 bases in the middle. CDR3: CASQRGFAETQYF. In nucleotides, the CDR3 is TGTGCCAGTCAGAGGGGGTTTGCAGAGACCCAGTACTTC.

The chain links TRBV24-1 to TRBJ1-5; maybe TRBD1 (6 bases). The germline gives CDR1 KGHDR, CDR2 SFDVKD. CDR3 size: 17 residues. Deletions cut 2 bases from V and 4 bases from J, with 17 bases between. The CDR3: CATSDSRAGAINQPQHF. The CDR3 nucleotides read TGTGCCACCAGTGATTCACGAGCAGGGGCCATTAATCAGCCCCAGCATTTT.

The CDR3 region is CASSNTGFSTQYF. The CDR3 DNA reads as TGTGCCAGCAGTAACACAGGGTTCAGTACGCAGTATTTT. This chain joins TRBV6-2 or TRBV6-3 and TRBJ2-3; D perhaps matches TRBD1 (6 bases). The germline gives CDR1 MNHEY, CDR2 SVGEGT. CDR3 length equals 13 residues. Between the trimmed V and J ends, which lost 5 bases and 8 bases, there was a span of 14 bases.

The rearrangement uses TRBV5-4 and TRBJ2-1, with a possible D match to TRBD1 (6 bases). With 0 bases removed from V and 5 bases from J, the gap between germline ends came to 9 bases. CDR1 is SGHNT and CDR2 is YYREEE in the germline V gene (reference sequence). The CDR3 extends over 14 amino acids. The CDR3 spells CASSLGGPDNEQFF. CDR3 in DNA: TGTGCCAGCAGCTTGGGGGGGCCCGACAATGAGCAGTTCTTC. Full variable domain (remainder filled in from reference TRBV5-4 and TRBJ2-1): ETGVTQSPTHLIKTRGQQVTLRCSSQSGHNTVSWYQQALGQGPQFIFQYYREEENGRGNFPPRFSGLQFPNYSSELNVNALELDDSALYLCASSLGGPDNEQFFGPGTRLTVL.

CDR3 residues: CASSPGGAGAGPSFF. In DNA form, the CDR3 reads TGTGCCAGCAGCCCGGGGGGCGCGGGGGCCGGTCCGTCGTTCTTC. J is TRBJ2-1 and V is TRBV5-5; a possible D gene is TRBD2 (7 bases). The CDR3 runs 15 residues. Germline CDR1 and CDR2: SGHKS and YYEKEE (reference sequence). Trimming took off 4 bases at V and 15 bases at J, with 26 bases between the two ends.

CDR3 region: CSAQQGLNTEAFF. CDR3 DNA sequence: TGCAGCGCCCAACAGGGGTTGAACACTGAAGCTTTCTTT. V and J are TRBV29-1 and TRBJ1-1, with 7 positions matching TRBD1. CDR3 length equals 13 residues. Germline V CDR1 and CDR2: SQVTM, ANQGSEA. V was pared by 7 bases and J by 0 bases, with 5 bases of the junction left unmatched.

V and J are TRBV19 and TRBJ2-1; 9 bases match TRBD2. The CDR3 has 16 residues. CDR1 and CDR2 (germline): LNHDA, SQIVND (reference sequence). The V gene end was trimmed by 5 bases and the J gene end by 0 bases; junction bases not matched to a gene: 5. The CDR3 coding sequence is TGTGCCAGTAGTCTGCCTAGCGGGATCTCCTACAATGAGCAGTTCTTC. This gives the protein CASSLPSGISYNEQFF.

The chain has TRBV11-2 and TRBJ2-5, with 7 bases fitting TRBD2. CDR1 is SGHAT, CDR2 FQNNGV, per germline. With 7 bases clipped from V and 4 bases from J, the junction kept 12 bases outside the gene matches. The CDR3 is made up of 15 amino acids. The CDR3 region has the DNA TGTGCCAGCACCCGTGGGGAGGGTCCGGGAGAGACCCAGTACTTC. Amino acid sequence: CASTRGEGPGETQYF.

This clone was seen once. The rearrangement uses TRBV3-1 (or the pseudogene TRBV3-2) and TRBJ2-7; D remains unclear. The germline V gene has CDR1 LGHDT and CDR2 YNNKEL (reference sequence). This CDR3 region has 13 residues. The V end lost 0 bases, the J end lost 4 bases, and 7 bases lay between the germline ends. CDR3 protein: CASSQDGRYEQYV. The CDR3 DNA is TGTGCCAGCAGCCAAGATGGCAGATACGAGCAGTACGTC.

The chain couples TRBV5-6 to TRBJ2-7; 9 nucleotides agree with TRBD2. Germline values: CDR1 SGHDT, CDR2 YYEEEE. There are 15 residues in the CDR3. After removal of 4 bases from V and 4 bases from J, the junction contained 9 bases not matched to a gene. This CDR3 reads CASSPGLALDYEQYV. CDR3 bases: TGTGCCAGCAGCCCCGGACTAGCGCTAGATTACGAGCAGTACGTC.

The CDR3 nucleotides read TGTGCCAGCAGCTTTGCGGGTAGCAATCAGCCCCAGCATTTT. Its protein is CASSFAGSNQPQHF. The chain combines TRBV7-9 with TRBJ1-5, with unresolved D. The CDR3 has 14 amino acids. Germline V gene sequence: CDR1 SEHNR, CDR2 FQNEAQ (reference sequence). V lost 3 bases and J 0 bases, leaving 6 bases between the germline ends.

This clone appeared a few times. The chain uses TRBV25-1 and TRBJ2-1; no clear D. Trimming removed 2 bases from V and 3 bases from J, with 8 bases in between. Germline V gene sequence: CDR1 MGHDK, CDR2 SYGVNS. This CDR3 contains 14 residues. CDR3 sequence: CASSEHRLYNEQFF. CDR3 bases: TGTGCCAGCAGTGAACATCGACTCTACAATGAGCAGTTCTTC.